This is a list of T cell receptor beta chains from one sample in a study of blood T cell repertoires in COVID-19. The method was immunoSEQ multiplex PCR; TCRdb's version includes in-frame clones alone and lacks a portion of them. The sample has some 61,000 clones; 89% are singletons. The specimen was peripheral blood. The receptor set was obtained from a man aged 55 to 70 with acute or convalescent COVID-19. CDR3s include the opening cysteine and the closing phenylalanine or tryptophan. Each record gives: J gene, clone size, D gene, V gene, CDR3 protein, CDR3 DNA. D genes are given only for firm matches. Some rows mark clone size as missing; the rest say once, few, many or name a class of expanded clone.

>TRBJ1-5|.|TRBD1|TRBV19
CASSASSGTGPNQPQHF
TGTGCCAGTAGTGCCTCGTCCGGGACAGGGCCAAATCAGCCCCAGCATTTT
>TRBJ1-5|.|.|TRBV7-3
CASTHTGPYSNQPQHF
TGTGCCAGCACACACACAGGGCCTTATAGCAATCAGCCCCAGCATTTT
>TRBJ1-5|.|TRBD1|TRBV5-3
CARILGTAARQPQHF
TGTGCCAGAATTTTAGGGACAGCCGCCCGCCAGCCCCAGCATTTT
>TRBJ2-1|.|TRBD1|TRBV7-9
CASRLRTGEYNEQFF
TGTGCCAGCAGATTACGGACAGGGGAGTACAATGAGCAGTTCTTC
>TRBJ1-4|few|.|TRBV11-2
CASSSPGVANEKLFF
TGTGCCAGCAGCTCCCCGGGGGTGGCTAATGAAAAACTGTTTTTT
>TRBJ1-2|.|.|TRBV14
CASSPGGGDYGYTF
TGTGCCAGCAGCCCCGGGGGAGGGGACTATGGCTACACCTTC
>TRBJ2-7|once|TRBD1|TRBV25-1
CASSETGDHDEQYF
TGTGCCAGCAGTGAAACAGGGGATCACGACGAGCAGTACTTC
>TRBJ2-1|.|.|TRBV3-1/TRBV3-2
CASSFSRGEQFF
TGTGCCAGCAGCTTTAGCCGAGGGGAGCAGTTCTTC
>TRBJ1-5|.|.|TRBV7-2
CASSHPEVNRQPQHF
TGTGCCAGCAGCCACCCAGAGGTAAACCGTCAGCCCCAGCATTTT
>TRBJ1-6|.|.|TRBV2
CASSDRENSPLHF
TGTGCCAGCAGTGACAGGGAAAATTCACCCCTCCACTTT
>TRBJ2-3|.|.|TRBV6-1
CASSDRGNTDTQYF
TGTGCCAGCAGTGATCGCGGGAACACAGATACGCAGTATTTT
>TRBJ1-1|once|.|TRBV10-3
CAIKLGTLNTEAFF
TGTGCCATCAAACTAGGGACTTTGAACACTGAAGCTTTCTTT
>TRBJ2-3|.|TRBD2|TRBV5-1
CASSFVAGGTTDTQYF
TGCGCCAGCAGCTTTGTAGCGGGGGGAACCACAGATACGCAGTATTTT